The 30 T cell receptor beta chains reported below all come from one sample, sequenced in a study of cytomegalovirus exposure and HLA in healthy donors (dated by TCRdb to 2016 to 2017). Library construction relied on the immunoSEQ multiplex PCR assay. A mixture of 60 forward primers for TCR Vbeta segments and 13 reverse primers for TCR Jbeta segments was used in the multiplex PCR. What TCRdb holds here is the immuneACCESS table cut down to in-frame rearrangements. Part of the clones is not present; checked against another copy, under half of the missing clones reflect an unresolved V gene, and the others are unexplained. This sample has about 140,000 clones in its table, and more than 70% of those were observed once. About 5.3% of the sample goes to the ten largest clones. Sequencing used PBMCs. The receptors shown here come from a woman aged 50 to 65 in good health and CMV-seronegative.

This sequence joins TRBV5-1 and TRBJ1-4; D gene unclear. The CDR3 length is 15 residues. Germline V lookup: CDR1 SGHRS, CDR2 YFSETQ. V was cut by 0 bases and J by 7 bases, with 13 bases left in between. This chain's CDR3 is CASSLGTRSSEKLFF. The CDR3 coding sequence is TGCGCCAGCAGCTTGGGGACTCGGAGTTCTGAAAAACTGTTTTTT.

The chain links TRBV27 to TRBJ2-1; 9 nucleotides align to TRBD1. The J segment lost 9 bases and the V segment lost 6 bases, leaving 9 bases of the junction unmatched. The CDR3 loop spans 14 amino acids. Per germline, CDR1 MNHEY and CDR2 SMNVEV (reference sequence). CDR3 sequence reads: CASSLGQGTSEQFF. The DNA for the CDR3 is TGTGCCAGCAGCCTCGGACAGGGGACGAGTGAGCAGTTCTTC.

The gene calls are TRBV29-1 and TRBJ2-7, with 9 bases that match TRBD1. Unmatched junction bases numbered 5, after V lost 6 bases and J lost 2 bases. This CDR3 region has 13 residues. Germline assignment: CDR1 SQVTM and CDR2 ANQGSEA. This CDR3 reads CSVRDRAPYEQYF. Written as DNA, the CDR3 is TGCAGCGTGAGGGACAGGGCCCCCTACGAGCAGTACTTC.

The J gene is TRBJ2-2, the V gene TRBV2; 11 nucleotides match TRBD2. The CDR3 loop spans 15 amino acids. J gave up 1 base and V 5 bases, and 0 bases lay outside the gene matches. Germline V gives CDR1 SNHLY, CDR2 FYNNEI. CDR3 nucleotide sequence: TGTGCCAGCAGTACTAGCGGGGGGAACACCGGGGAGCTGTTTTTT. Protein sequence: CASSTSGGNTGELFF.

The chain has TRBV7-6 and TRBJ1-5, with D unclear. V shed 0 bases and J shed 7 bases, with 7 bases lying between them. In germline, CDR1 is SGHVS, CDR2 FNYEAQ. The CDR3 is 13 residues long. The chain's CDR3 is CASSLAAGQPQHF. DNA for the CDR3: TGTGCCAGCAGCTTAGCCGCGGGACAGCCCCAGCATTTT.

The J gene is TRBJ2-7, the V gene TRBV12-5, with a tentative D call TRBD1 (6 bases). CDR3 size: 14 residues. Germline V gene sequence: CDR1 LGHNT, CDR2 FRNRAP. The V end lost 5 bases, the J end lost 3 bases, and 14 bases lay between the germline ends. CDR3 region: CASGADSAIYEQYF. In DNA, the CDR3 is TGTGCTAGTGGTGCGGACAGTGCTATCTACGAGCAGTACTTC.

V is TRBV7-9 and J is TRBJ1-2; 8 bases are a match to TRBD1. This CDR3 has 14 amino acids. The J segment lost 13 bases and the V segment lost 1 base, leaving 11 bases of the junction unmatched. Germline V gives CDR1 SEHNR, CDR2 FQNEAQ (reference sequence). The CDR3 coding sequence is TGTGCCAGCAGCTTAGGGGGGCTGGCAGGGGGCGGCACCTTC. It encodes CASSLGGLAGGGTF.

The chain carries TRBV2 and TRBJ1-1, with D tentatively TRBD1 (5 bases). V lost 4 bases to trimming and J lost 8 bases, with 11 bases between them. CDR3 length: 12 residues. The germline V gene encodes CDR1 SNHLY and CDR2 FYNNEI. CDR3 bases: TGTGCCAGCAGTGGACAGCCCCCCGAAGCTTTCTTT. Protein product: CASSGQPPEAFF.

As DNA, the CDR3 is TGTGCCAGTACGACACCTTCTAACTATGGCTACACCTTC. Its translation: CASTTPSNYGYTF. The rearrangement links TRBV7-9 to TRBJ1-2; D ambiguous. CDR1 is SEHNR, CDR2 FQNEAQ, per germline (reference sequence). Trimming took 9 bases from V and 0 from J, leaving 11 bases between them. The CDR3 totals 13 residues.

The V gene is TRBV10-3, the J gene TRBJ1-2; 7 bases are a match to TRBD1. V shed 6 bases and J 10 bases; nucleotides not matched to a gene: 11. CDR1 ENHRY and CDR2 SYGVKD come from the germline V gene. The CDR3 has 13 residues. DNA for the CDR3: TGTGCCATCAGGACAGGGTCCGCCCTCGACTACACCTTC. Its protein product is CAIRTGSALDYTF.

The rearrangement links TRBV2 to TRBJ1-6; TRBD1 aligns across 7 bases. The CDR3 has 15 amino acids. Losses at the gene ends were 8 bases for V and 5 bases for J; bases not matched to a gene: 9. The germline gives CDR1 SNHLY, CDR2 FYNNEI. CDR3 in amino acids: CASRLHDRDNSPLHF. The CDR3 DNA follows: TGTGCCAGCCGACTACACGACAGGGATAATTCACCCCTCCACTTT. The full variable domain, in which reference TRBV2 and TRBJ1-6 provide the parts outside the CDR3, is EPEVTQTPSHQVTQMGQEVILRCVPISNHLYFYWYRQILGQKVEFLVSFYNNEISEKSEIFDDQFSVERPDGSNFTLKIRSTKLEDSAMYFCASRLHDRDNSPLHFGNGTRLTVT.

The genes are TRBV9 and TRBJ2-3; 12 positions agree with TRBD2. V lost 1 base and J lost 4; bases outside the gene matches: 4. Germline V gives CDR1 SGDLS, CDR2 YYNGEE. The CDR3 sequence is 16 residues long. CDR3 bases: TGTGCCAGCAGCGTATATCTAGCGGGGGGGCCAGATACGCAGTATTTT. It yields the protein CASSVYLAGGPDTQYF.

The chain is built from TRBV28 and TRBJ1-2; a weak D match, TRBD1 (5 bases). Trimming pared 11 bases from V and 6 bases from J, leaving 10 bases between. Germline V gene sequence: CDR1 MDHEN, CDR2 SYDVKM. CDR3 length: 10 amino acids. The DNA for the CDR3 is TGTGCCGTCCGGGGGGATGGCTACACCTTC. It yields the protein CAVRGDGYTF.

The gene calls are TRBV9 and TRBJ2-3; TRBD2 matches 11 bases. The V and J ends lost 1 base and 6 bases, in that order; junction bases with no gene match: 4. The CDR3 runs 15 residues. The germline V gene has CDR1 SGDLS and CDR2 YYNGEE. CDR3 DNA sequence: TGTGCCAGCAGCGTAATAGCGGGGGGGCAGGATACGCAGTATTTT. Amino acids: CASSVIAGGQDTQYF.

V is TRBV7-2 and J is TRBJ2-5; maybe TRBD1 (6 bases). Germline V gene data show CDR1 as SGHTA and CDR2 as FQGNSA. The CDR3 has 13 residues. Trimming removed 5 bases from V and 11 bases from J, with 18 bases in between. CDR3 amino acids: CASSPQGSGEQYF. The CDR3 nucleotides read TGTGCCAGCAGCCCGCAGGGGTCTGGGGAGCAGTACTTC.

The chain recombines TRBV5-6 with TRBJ1-2, with 11 bases that match TRBD1. The V gene's germline CDR1 is SGHDT and CDR2 YYEEEE. CDR3 size: 17 residues. After removal of 0 bases from V and 5 bases from J, the junction contained 9 bases not matched to a gene. The CDR3 coding sequence is TGTGCCAGCAGCTTGGTTCTAAGGGACAGGGGGTCTTATGGCTACACCTTC. This codes for CASSLVLRDRGSYGYTF.

CDR3 in amino acids: CASSPRGRYGYTF. The CDR3, as DNA: TGTGCCAGCAGCCCCAGGGGGAGGTATGGCTACACCTTC. V and J are TRBV5-6 and TRBJ1-2; 7 bases match TRBD1. This CDR3 spans 13 amino acids. J gave up 5 bases and V 4 bases, and 5 bases lay outside the gene matches. Germline CDR1 is SGHDT and CDR2 is YYEEEE.

The chain combines TRBV5-1 with TRBJ2-6; 7 bases fit TRBD1. The CDR3 is made up of 16 amino acids. Per the germline V gene, CDR1 is SGHRS and CDR2 is YFSETQ. Losses at the gene ends were 6 bases for V and 2 bases for J; bases not matched to a gene: 8. This CDR3 is CASTLQGTPGANVLTF. CDR3 sequence (DNA): TGCGCCAGCACACTACAGGGGACGCCTGGGGCCAACGTCCTGACTTTC.

The V gene is TRBV27, the J gene TRBJ2-1, with 11 positions matching TRBD2. Germline values: CDR1 MNHEY, CDR2 SMNVEV (reference sequence). This CDR3 is 18 amino acids long. The junction had 8 bases not matched to a gene; V was cut back by 4 bases and J by 0 bases. The CDR3 DNA sequence: TGTGCCAGCAGTTCGCTAGCGGGGGGTCTCAGCTCCTACAATGAGCAGTTCTTC. Amino acid sequence: CASSSLAGGLSSYNEQFF.

The genes are TRBV14 and TRBJ1-6, with D tentatively TRBD1 (6 bases). Between the trimmed V and J ends, which lost 1 base and 3 bases, there was a span of 13 bases. This CDR3 comprises 17 residues. Germline V gene lookup returns CDR1 SGHDN and CDR2 FVKESK. Here the CDR3 reads CASSQVVGAFYNSPLHF. CDR3 nucleotide sequence: TGTGCCAGCAGCCAAGTTGTGGGGGCATTCTATAATTCACCCCTCCACTTT. Variable domain in full (rest from reference TRBV14 and TRBJ1-6): EAGVTQFPSHSVIEKGQTVTLRCDPISGHDNLYWYRRVMGKEIKFLLHFVKESKQDESGMPNNRFLAERTGGTYSTLKVQPAELEDSGVYFCASSQVVGAFYNSPLHFGNGTRLTVT.

Here the CDR3 reads CSVGGASGNTIYF. The CDR3 region has the DNA TGCAGCGTAGGGGGCGCTTCTGGAAACACCATATATTTT. The V call is TRBV29-1, the J call TRBJ1-3; 7 bases fit TRBD1. This CDR3 is built from 13 residues. The V gene end was trimmed by 6 bases and the J gene end by 1 base; junction bases not matched to a gene: 3. CDR1 is SQVTM, CDR2 ANQGSEA, per germline.

The rearrangement uses TRBV28 and TRBJ1-4, with D possibly being TRBD1 (5 bases). Trimming shortened V by 3 bases and J by 7 bases, and 9 bases separated the two germline ends. The CDR3 has 13 residues. From germline, CDR1 is MDHEN and CDR2 SYDVKM. The CDR3 sequence is CASSLSGVEKLFF. The CDR3 DNA sequence: TGTGCCAGCAGTTTGTCGGGGGTTGAAAAACTGTTTTTT.

The gene calls are TRBV19 and TRBJ1-6; no reliable D call. CDR1 is LNHDA, CDR2 SQIVND, per germline (reference sequence). CDR3 length: 16 amino acids. Trimming cost V 8 bases and J 0 bases, with 14 bases left between them. In DNA form, the CDR3 reads TGTGCCAGTTGCGTTCAGTGGAGCTCCTATAATTCACCCCTCCACTTT. The encoded protein is CASCVQWSSYNSPLHF.

The J gene is TRBJ1-6, the V gene TRBV19, with D possibly being TRBD1 (5 bases). Per germline, CDR1 LNHDA and CDR2 SQIVND (reference sequence). V gave up 4 bases and J gave up 6 bases, with 10 bases separating them. There are 14 residues in the CDR3. CDR3 amino acids: CASSTGLGNSPLHF. The DNA for the CDR3 is TGTGCCAGTAGTACGGGACTTGGTAATTCACCCCTCCACTTT.

The V gene is TRBV5-1, the J gene TRBJ2-5; TRBD1 agrees at 8 bases. J was trimmed by 5 bases and V by 0 bases; bases with no gene match: 9. The CDR3 length is 16 residues. Germline-derived CDR1 and CDR2 are SGHRS and YFSETQ. DNA for the CDR3: TGCGCCAGCAGCTTGGATCGACAGGGGTTGGGGGAGACCCAGTACTTC. Amino acid sequence: CASSLDRQGLGETQYF.

This rearrangement joins TRBV2 to TRBJ2-7, with 9 bases lining up with TRBD2. With V trimmed by 0 bases and J by 4 bases, 10 bases remained unmatched. The CDR3 contains 17 residues. Germline CDR1 SNHLY, CDR2 FYNNEI. The CDR3 nucleotides read TGTGCCAGCAGTGAAGCGGTGGCGGTAGCGGGAGAGTACGAGCAGTACTTC. Translated, it gives CASSEAVAVAGEYEQYF.

The V gene is TRBV10-3, the J gene TRBJ2-3; 9 nucleotides align to TRBD2. The germline gives CDR1 ENHRY, CDR2 SYGVKD. The V and J ends lost 4 bases and 5 bases, in that order; junction bases with no gene match: 4. The CDR3 length is 14 residues. The CDR3 here is CAISASGAGDTQYF. CDR3 in DNA: TGTGCCATCAGTGCTAGCGGGGCGGGAGATACGCAGTATTTT.

This sequence joins TRBV19 and TRBJ1-5, with 7 positions matching TRBD1. J was trimmed by 3 bases and V by 4 bases; bases with no gene match: 12. The CDR3 consists of 17 residues. The germline CDR1 and CDR2 sequences are LNHDA and SQIVND (reference sequence). As DNA, the CDR3 is TGTGCCAGTAGTACCTCCGGGACAGTAGGACTCAATCAGCCCCAGCATTTT. It codes for CASSTSGTVGLNQPQHF.

V is TRBV19 and J is TRBJ2-7, with 8 bases matching TRBD1. The V segment lost 8 bases and the J segment 7 bases; nucleotides outside the gene matches: 13. CDR1 is LNHDA and CDR2 is SQIVND in the germline V gene (reference sequence). The CDR3 consists of 14 residues. DNA for the CDR3: TGTGCCAGTTCCACCATGGGCAGGGGGCGTGAGCAGTACTTC. This encodes CASSTMGRGREQYF.

V is TRBV7-3 and J is TRBJ2-3, with D possibly TRBD1 on 5 matching bases. The CDR3 is made up of 14 amino acids. The V gene's germline CDR1 is SGHTA and CDR2 FQGTGA. V was trimmed by 4 bases and J by 2 bases, leaving 10 bases between them. In nucleotides, the CDR3 is TGTGCCAGCAGCTGGACCAGGGACACAGATACGCAGTATTTT. This translates into CASSWTRDTDTQYF.